This T cell receptor beta chain was captured by sequencing in a study of a mutant IDH1 vaccine in newly diagnosed glioma (dated by TCRdb to about 2021). Describing the broader study: Of the 32 patients who were treated, around 60% were male and roughly 40% were female, and the mean age was around 41 years. Peripheral blood was collected at six visits: V03 (baseline), V05, V07, V10, V12 and V13. For exploratory analyses, longitudinal TCRB deep sequencing was carried out in some 25 treated patients wherever samples were available. Before enrollment, patients had received standard therapy of radiotherapy alone, temozolomide alone, or radiochemotherapy with temozolomide; most received the combination. On the study overall, not on this receptor specifically: The authors stated that sample limitations prevented analyses of patient blood samples from being reproduced. Changes in the top peripheral T cell clonotypes picked up by TCRB sequencing did not appear to be linked to pseudoprogression. Immune responses induced by the vaccine were seen in over 90% of patients across multiple MHC alleles. Selection of PBMC samples for TCRB deep sequencing was based on availability.

Reading the label with the study, this specimen's time point is: baseline, week 1 (first vaccination visit). The treatment or condition label of this sample denotes: pre-vaccination baseline after standard-of-care therapy. Newly diagnosed WHO grade 3 or 4 IDH1-mutant astrocytomas showing loss of nuclear ATRX were present in the donors. The samples were drawn from NOA16, a multicentre, single-arm, open-label phase I trial in Germany that tested a mutant IDH1 peptide vaccine in humans for the first time. Visit V03 blood draws served as the baseline sample for immunogenicity testing. Genomic DNA for TCRB sequencing was extracted from EDTA blood using the DNeasy Blood and Tissue Kit. The library came from the immunoSEQ multiplex PCR assay. The hsTCRB Kit was used according to the manufacturer's protocol to amplify rearranged TCR beta chain sequences. An Illumina MiSeq was used to sequence the TCRB libraries. Per the source publication's procedure: The proprietary platform of the kit vendor was used for demultiplexing, trimming and gene mapping. TCRdb took this table from immuneACCESS and kept in-frame rearrangements with V and J called. Such tables lack part of the clones; where checked against another copy, unresolved V genes explain under half of the gap, and the rest is unexplained. V, J and clone size are taken as reported in that table, and D and trimming were inferred from the DNA itself. The sample has about 23,000 clones on record, more than 85% of them singletons. About 9.2% of the sample rests with the top ten.

As for this clone: Its antigen target is currently unknown. Nothing much larger sits one base from this clone, and base qualities are not available.

CDR1 LGHNA and CDR2 YNFKEQ were looked up in the germline V gene. Trimming accounts for 0 bases at V and 0 bases at J, while the number of junction bases matched to no gene is 6. The CDR3 contains 18 residues, cysteine and phenylalanine counted. The only DNA kept is the CDR3, 54 bases in frame from the first base. The receptor chain draws on TRBV4-2 and TRBJ2-1; 9 junctional bases match TRBD2. The sample consisted of PBMCs, taken from a glioma patient treated with radiotherapy, temozolomide or both. The TCR comes from a man in his thirties or forties with glioma. The bases are TGTGCCAGCAGCCAAGACCGTAGCGGGAGTGTCTCCTACAATGAGCAGTTCTTC. It translates to CASSQDRSGSVSYNEQFF.